A selection of T cell receptor beta chains follows, all from one sample in a study of cytomegalovirus exposure and HLA in healthy donors. Sequencing was performed with immunoSEQ multiplex PCR; in TCRdb, only in-frame clones are kept and a portion is missing. The table lists some 120,000 clones, roughly four fifths of them singletons. The sequencing sample was made of PBMCs. The receptors shown here come from a man between 18 and 35 years old in good health and CMV-seronegative. Each CDR3 is given with its conserved first and last residue. Each record gives: CDR3 DNA, CDR3 protein, clone size, J gene, D gene, V gene. A D gene is named only where the DNA matches it firmly. Size is omitted from some rows. Given values are once, few, many or a class for expanded clones.

DNA: TGTGCCAGCAGTTACTCACAGGGGGCTAGGACTGAAGCTTTCTTT
CDR3: CASSYSQGARTEAFF
size: -
J: TRBJ1-1
D: TRBD1
V: TRBV6-5

DNA: TGTGCCAGCATGGCTAGCGGGGAGGTGAGGGAGCAGTACTTC
CDR3: CASMASGEVREQYF
size: -
J: TRBJ2-7
D: TRBD2
V: TRBV6-1

DNA: TGTGCCAGCAGTTTATACCCCAGGGCTGAAGCCAAAAACATTCAGTACTTC
CDR3: CASSLYPRAEAKNIQYF
size: few
J: TRBJ2-4
D: -
V: TRBV27

DNA: TGTGCCAGCAGTTTTACGGGGGACTATGGCTACACCTTC
CDR3: CASSFTGDYGYTF
size: -
J: TRBJ1-2
D: -
V: TRBV27

DNA: TGTGCCAGCAGCTTGCTTGACAGGGATAATTCACCCCTCCACTTT
CDR3: CASSLLDRDNSPLHF
size: -
J: TRBJ1-6
D: TRBD1
V: TRBV5-6

DNA: TGTGCCAGCAGCTCCCGAGTATTCAGCACAGATACGCAGTATTTT
CDR3: CASSSRVFSTDTQYF
size: once
J: TRBJ2-3
D: -
V: TRBV7-2

DNA: TGTGCCAGCAGTGGACCGACTAGCGGGGGGGCTTGGGAGACCCAGTACTTC
CDR3: CASSGPTSGGAWETQYF
size: -
J: TRBJ2-5
D: TRBD2
V: TRBV6-1

DNA: TGTGCCAGCAGCTTGTCCGGGACAGCCTACGAGCAGTACTTC
CDR3: CASSLSGTAYEQYF
size: -
J: TRBJ2-7
D: TRBD1
V: TRBV5-4

DNA: TGTGCCACCTCAGACAGGGCCTCCTTCTACGAGCAGTACTTC
CDR3: CATSDRASFYEQYF
size: once
J: TRBJ2-7
D: TRBD1
V: TRBV14

DNA: TGTGCCAGTAGTCCCCGTCGAGATTCACCCCTCCACTTT
CDR3: CASSPRRDSPLHF
size: -
J: TRBJ1-6
D: -
V: TRBV19

DNA: TGTGCCAGTAGACGAAGAGTTGGACAGGGAGTACAGCCCCAGCATTTT
CDR3: CASRRRVGQGVQPQHF
size: -
J: TRBJ1-5
D: TRBD1
V: TRBV19

DNA: TGTGCCAGCAGTCCAGGGGGCGGTCAGCCCCAGCATTTT
CDR3: CASSPGGGQPQHF
size: once
J: TRBJ1-5
D: TRBD1
V: TRBV6-6

DNA: TGTGCCAGCAGTTTATCCCCCGGGGGTGAAAAACTGTTTTTT
CDR3: CASSLSPGGEKLFF
size: once
J: TRBJ1-4
D: -
V: TRBV27

DNA: TGTGCCAGCAGTAGACAGGGCAATCAGCCCCAGCATTTT
CDR3: CASSRQGNQPQHF
size: -
J: TRBJ1-5
D: -
V: TRBV6-5

DNA: TGTGCCAGCAGTTTACATCCCTCCTACGAGCAGTACTTC
CDR3: CASSLHPSYEQYF
size: -
J: TRBJ2-7
D: -
V: TRBV27

DNA: TGTGCCAGCTCAATCTACGGGACAGCTGAAAAACTGTTTTTT
CDR3: CASSIYGTAEKLFF
size: -
J: TRBJ1-4
D: TRBD1
V: TRBV18

DNA: TGTGCCAGCAGTGAAATGGGGACAGATCAAGAGACCCAGTACTTC
CDR3: CASSEMGTDQETQYF
size: few
J: TRBJ2-5
D: TRBD1
V: TRBV6-1

DNA: TGTGCCAGCTCATCCCTACAGCGGGGAGCGGAGACCCAGTACTTC
CDR3: CASSSLQRGAETQYF
size: once
J: TRBJ2-5
D: TRBD2
V: TRBV18

DNA: TGCGCCAGCAGTCACCGAATCCCAAGACAGGGGGCTTATTCACCCCTCCACTTT
CDR3: CASSHRIPRQGAYSPLHF
size: few
J: TRBJ1-6
D: TRBD1
V: TRBV23-1

DNA: TGTGCCAGCAGTTACGGCGGCGCAGCTAACTATGGCTACACCTTC
CDR3: CASSYGGAANYGYTF
size: -
J: TRBJ1-2
D: -
V: TRBV6-5